This TCR beta chain was captured in a study of cytomegalovirus exposure and HLA in healthy donors. The CDR3 loop spans 16 amino acids. The ends were cut back, 6 bases at V and 1 base at J, with 19 bases in the middle. The germline gives CDR1 MNHEY, CDR2 SMNVEV (reference sequence). Worth noting for this clone: Its antigen is not identified.

The PCR employed 60 Vbeta primers together with 13 Jbeta primers. TCRdb keeps only in-frame clones here, not all; method: immunoSEQ multiplex PCR. The data hold around 280,000 clones, with approximately 90% observed a single time. Broader study findings: Altogether, 164 TCR beta chains were recorded as cytomegalovirus-associated. Further analysis was carried out later, and it showed several of the most significant clusters appearing linked to common viral pathogens. Some public TCRs appeared in many individuals, while most sequences were rare.

The J gene is TRBJ2-7, the V gene TRBV27; weak D call: TRBD2 (6 bases). The TCR sequence derives from a woman aged 18-29 years in good health and CMV-seronegative. Specimen: PBMCs. DNA of the CDR3: TGTGCCAGCAGCTCGTTGGCGGGGCTATATTCCTACGAGCAGTACTTC. Amino acids: CASSSLAGLYSYEQYF.